This T cell receptor beta chain was identified in a study of OX40 agonist ivuxolimab in advanced cancers. At the level of the study: The patients' treatment was ivuxolimab, an agonistic anti-OX40 (CD134) antibody. Three patients responded partially, comprising one with hepatocellular carcinoma and two with cutaneous melanoma.

TCRdb's table, derived via immunoSEQ multiplex PCR, lists solely in-frame clones and lacks some. Of 70,000 to 85,000 clones listed, about 85% are singletons. To note about this clone: Its antigen is still unknown.

Losses at the gene ends were 0 bases for V and 4 bases for J; bases not matched to a gene: 4. Germline CDR1 reads SGHNT; CDR2 reads YYREEE (reference sequence). The CDR3 covers 15 residues. Points from the study as a whole: At 0.1 to 3.0 mg/kg, CD4+ and CD8+ blood T cells expanded clonally by week 6. Low normalized T-cell clonal expansion was additionally recorded for some nonresponders.

This clonotype was sampled from an adult with an advanced solid tumor such as melanoma, head and neck, liver or kidney cancer. The sample here was CD4+ or CD8+ T cells sorted from blood, taken in a trial of the OX40 agonist ivuxolimab. The chain has TRBV5-4 and TRBJ2-7; 10 bases align to TRBD1. The CDR3 loop is CASSLGGQGVYEQYF. Here the CDR3 DNA reads TGTGCCAGCAGCTTGGGAGGACAGGGGGTTTACGAGCAGTACTTC.